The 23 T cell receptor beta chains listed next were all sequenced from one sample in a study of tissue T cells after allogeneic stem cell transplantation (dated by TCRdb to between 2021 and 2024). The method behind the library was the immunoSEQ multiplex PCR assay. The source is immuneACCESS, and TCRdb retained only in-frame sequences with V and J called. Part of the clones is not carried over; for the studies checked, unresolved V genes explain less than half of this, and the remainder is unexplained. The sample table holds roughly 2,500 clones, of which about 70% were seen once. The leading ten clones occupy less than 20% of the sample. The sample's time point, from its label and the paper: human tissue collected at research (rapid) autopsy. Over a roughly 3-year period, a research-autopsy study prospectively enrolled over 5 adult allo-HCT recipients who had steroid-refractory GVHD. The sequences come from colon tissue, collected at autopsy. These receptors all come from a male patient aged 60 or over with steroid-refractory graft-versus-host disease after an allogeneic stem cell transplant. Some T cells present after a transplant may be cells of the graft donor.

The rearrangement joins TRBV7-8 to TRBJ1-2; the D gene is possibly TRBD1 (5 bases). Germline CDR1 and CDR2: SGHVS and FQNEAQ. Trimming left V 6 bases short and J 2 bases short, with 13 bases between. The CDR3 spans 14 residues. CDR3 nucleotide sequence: TGTGCCAGCAGTTCCGTTGCAGGGAACTATGGCTACACCTTC. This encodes CASSSVAGNYGYTF.

This chain's CDR3 is CASRFASANGETQYF. CDR3 nucleotide sequence: TGTGCCAGCAGATTCGCTAGCGCCAACGGAGAGACCCAGTACTTC. This chain joins TRBV6-5 and TRBJ2-5; tentative D call: TRBD2 (6 bases). Trimming pared 6 bases from V and 4 bases from J, leaving 18 bases between. In germline, CDR1 is MNHEY, CDR2 SVGAGI. The CDR3 runs 15 residues.

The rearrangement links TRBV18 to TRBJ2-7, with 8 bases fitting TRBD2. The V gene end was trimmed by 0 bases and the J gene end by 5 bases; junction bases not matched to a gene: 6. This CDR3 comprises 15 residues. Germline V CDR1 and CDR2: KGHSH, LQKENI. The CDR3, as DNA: TGTGCCAGCTCACCACCGTTGGGACTAGTTAACGAGCAGTACTTC. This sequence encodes CASSPPLGLVNEQYF.

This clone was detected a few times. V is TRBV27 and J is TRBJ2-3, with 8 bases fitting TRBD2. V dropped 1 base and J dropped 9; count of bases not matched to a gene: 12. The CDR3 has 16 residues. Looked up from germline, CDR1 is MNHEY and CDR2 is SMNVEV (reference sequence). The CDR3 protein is CASSLWGGLAGRTQYF. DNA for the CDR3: TGTGCCAGCAGTTTATGGGGTGGGCTAGCGGGCCGAACGCAGTATTTT.

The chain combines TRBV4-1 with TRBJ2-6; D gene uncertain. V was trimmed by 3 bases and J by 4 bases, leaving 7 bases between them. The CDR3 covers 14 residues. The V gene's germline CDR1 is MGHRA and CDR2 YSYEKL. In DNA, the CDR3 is TGCGCCAGCAGCCAGACGGAAGGGGCCAACGTCCTGACTTTC. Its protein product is CASSQTEGANVLTF.

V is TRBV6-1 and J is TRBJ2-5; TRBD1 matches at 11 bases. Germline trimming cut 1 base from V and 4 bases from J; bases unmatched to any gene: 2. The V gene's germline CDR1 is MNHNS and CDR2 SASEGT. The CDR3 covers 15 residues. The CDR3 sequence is CASSEGTGGAETQYF. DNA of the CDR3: TGTGCCAGCAGTGAAGGGACAGGGGGCGCAGAGACCCAGTACTTC.

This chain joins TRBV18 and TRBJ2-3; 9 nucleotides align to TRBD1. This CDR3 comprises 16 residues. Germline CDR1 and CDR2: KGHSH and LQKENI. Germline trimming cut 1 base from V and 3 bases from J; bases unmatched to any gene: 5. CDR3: CASSPQRTGDTDTQYF. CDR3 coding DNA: TGTGCCAGCTCACCACAAAGGACAGGGGATACAGATACGCAGTATTTT. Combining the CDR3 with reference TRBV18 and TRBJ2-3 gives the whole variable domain NAGVMQNPRHLVRRRGQEARLRCSPMKGHSHVYWYRQLPEEGLKFMVYLQKENIIDESGMPKERFSAEFPKEGPSILRIQQVVRGDSAAYFCASSPQRTGDTDTQYFGPGTRLTVL.

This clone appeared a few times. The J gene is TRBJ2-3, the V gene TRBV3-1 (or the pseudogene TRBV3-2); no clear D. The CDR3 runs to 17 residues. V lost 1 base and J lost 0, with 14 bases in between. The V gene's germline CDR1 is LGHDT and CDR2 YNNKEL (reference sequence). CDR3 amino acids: CASSQVLSAISTDTQYF. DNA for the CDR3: TGTGCCAGCAGCCAAGTTTTGTCAGCGATTAGCACAGATACGCAGTATTTT.

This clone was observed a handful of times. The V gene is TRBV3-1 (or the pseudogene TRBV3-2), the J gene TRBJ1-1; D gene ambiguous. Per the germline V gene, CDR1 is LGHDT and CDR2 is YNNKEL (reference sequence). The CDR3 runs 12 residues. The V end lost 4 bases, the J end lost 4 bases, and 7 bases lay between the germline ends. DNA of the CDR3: TGTGCCAGCAGCCGATTGGGCACTGAAGCTTTCTTT. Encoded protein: CASSRLGTEAFF.

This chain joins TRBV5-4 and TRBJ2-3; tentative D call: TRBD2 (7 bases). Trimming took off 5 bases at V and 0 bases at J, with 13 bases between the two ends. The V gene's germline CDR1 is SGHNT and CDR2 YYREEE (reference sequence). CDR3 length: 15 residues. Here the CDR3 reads CASSSGGLSTDTQYF. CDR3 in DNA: TGTGCCAGCAGTTCCGGGGGGCTTAGCACAGATACGCAGTATTTT. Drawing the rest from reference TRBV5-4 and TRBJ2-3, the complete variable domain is ETGVTQSPTHLIKTRGQQVTLRCSSQSGHNTVSWYQQALGQGPQFIFQYYREEENGRGNFPPRFSGLQFPNYSSELNVNALELDDSALYLCASSSGGLSTDTQYFGPGTRLTVL.

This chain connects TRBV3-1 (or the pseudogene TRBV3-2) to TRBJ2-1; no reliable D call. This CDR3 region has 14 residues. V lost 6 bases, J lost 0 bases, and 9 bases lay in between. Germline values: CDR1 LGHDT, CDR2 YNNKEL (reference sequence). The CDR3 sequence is CASRTSGSYNEQFF. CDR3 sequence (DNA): TGTGCCAGCAGGACTTCGGGCTCCTACAATGAGCAGTTCTTC.

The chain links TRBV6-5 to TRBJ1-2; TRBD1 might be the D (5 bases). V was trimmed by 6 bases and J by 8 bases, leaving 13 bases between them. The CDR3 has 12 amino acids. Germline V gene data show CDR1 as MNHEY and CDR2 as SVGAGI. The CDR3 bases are TGTGCCAGCAGACATCAGGGTGGAGGCTACACCTTC. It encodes CASRHQGGGYTF.

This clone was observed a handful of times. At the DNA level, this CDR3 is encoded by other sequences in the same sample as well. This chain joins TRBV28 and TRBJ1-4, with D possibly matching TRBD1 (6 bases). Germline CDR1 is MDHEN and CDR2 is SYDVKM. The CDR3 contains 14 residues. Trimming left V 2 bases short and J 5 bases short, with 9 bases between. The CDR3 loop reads CASSLTGGNEKLFF. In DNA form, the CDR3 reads TGTGCCAGCAGTTTAACGGGGGGCAATGAAAAACTGTTTTTT.

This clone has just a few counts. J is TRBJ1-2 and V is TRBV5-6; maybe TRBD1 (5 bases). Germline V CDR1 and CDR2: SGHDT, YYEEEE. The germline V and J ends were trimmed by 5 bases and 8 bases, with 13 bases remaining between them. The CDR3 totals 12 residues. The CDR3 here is CASRWGTGGYTF. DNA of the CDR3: TGTGCCAGCAGATGGGGGACGGGCGGCTACACCTTC.

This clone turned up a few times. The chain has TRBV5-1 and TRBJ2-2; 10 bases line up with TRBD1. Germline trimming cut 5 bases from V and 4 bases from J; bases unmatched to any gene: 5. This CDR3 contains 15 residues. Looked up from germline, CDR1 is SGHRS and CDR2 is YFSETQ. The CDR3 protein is CASRDRTGGTGELFF. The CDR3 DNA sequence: TGCGCCAGCAGAGACCGGACAGGGGGCACCGGGGAGCTGTTTTTT.

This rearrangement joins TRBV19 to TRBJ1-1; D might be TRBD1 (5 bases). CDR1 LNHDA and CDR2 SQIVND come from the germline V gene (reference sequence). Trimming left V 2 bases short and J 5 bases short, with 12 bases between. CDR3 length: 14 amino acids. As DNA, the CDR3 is TGTGCCAGTAGTATACAGGGTAGGGGAACTGAAGCTTTCTTT. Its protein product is CASSIQGRGTEAFF.

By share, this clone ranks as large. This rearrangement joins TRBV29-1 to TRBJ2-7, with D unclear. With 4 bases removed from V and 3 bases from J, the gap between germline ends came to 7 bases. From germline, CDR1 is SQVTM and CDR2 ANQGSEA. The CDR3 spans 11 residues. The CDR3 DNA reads TGCAGCGTTGGTGGGTTCTACGAGCAGTACTTC. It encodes CSVGGFYEQYF.

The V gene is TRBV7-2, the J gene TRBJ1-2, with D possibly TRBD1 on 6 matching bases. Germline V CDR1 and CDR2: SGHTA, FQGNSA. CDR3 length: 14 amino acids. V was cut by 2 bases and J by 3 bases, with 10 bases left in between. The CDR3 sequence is CASSLPGADYGYTF. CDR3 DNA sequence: TGTGCCAGCAGCTTACCAGGGGCTGACTATGGCTACACCTTC.

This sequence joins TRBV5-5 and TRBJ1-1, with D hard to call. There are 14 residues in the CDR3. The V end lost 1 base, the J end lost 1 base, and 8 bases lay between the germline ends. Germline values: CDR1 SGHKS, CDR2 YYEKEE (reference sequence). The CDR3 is CASSLLVANTEAFF. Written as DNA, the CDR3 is TGTGCCAGCAGCTTGTTGGTGGCGAACACTGAAGCTTTCTTT.

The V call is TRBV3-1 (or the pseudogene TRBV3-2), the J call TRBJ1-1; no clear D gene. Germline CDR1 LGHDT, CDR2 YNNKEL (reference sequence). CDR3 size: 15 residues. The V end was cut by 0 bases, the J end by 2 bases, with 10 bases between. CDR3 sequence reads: CASSQDTRINTEAFF. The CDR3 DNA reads TGTGCCAGCAGCCAAGATACACGGATAAACACTGAAGCTTTCTTT.

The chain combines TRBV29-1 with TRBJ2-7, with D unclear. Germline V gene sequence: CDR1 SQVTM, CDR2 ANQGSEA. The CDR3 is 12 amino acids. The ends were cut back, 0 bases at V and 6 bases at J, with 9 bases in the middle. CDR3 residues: CSVEEGPREQYF. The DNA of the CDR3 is TGCAGCGTTGAAGAAGGACCTCGCGAGCAGTACTTC.

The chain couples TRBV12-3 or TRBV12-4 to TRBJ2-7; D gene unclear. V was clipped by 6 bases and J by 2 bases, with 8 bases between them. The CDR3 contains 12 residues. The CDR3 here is CASSRRAYEQYF. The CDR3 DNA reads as TGTGCCAGCAGCCGCCGGGCCTACGAGCAGTACTTC.

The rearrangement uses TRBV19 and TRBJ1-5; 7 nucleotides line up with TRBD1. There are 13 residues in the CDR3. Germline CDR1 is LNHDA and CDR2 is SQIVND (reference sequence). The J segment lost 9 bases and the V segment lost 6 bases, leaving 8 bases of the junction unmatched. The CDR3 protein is CASRDRRLAPQHF. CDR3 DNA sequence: TGTGCCAGTAGGGACAGGAGGCTGGCGCCCCAGCATTTT.